Sequencing of this T cell receptor beta chain was carried out in a study of OX40 agonist ivuxolimab in advanced cancers. Study as a whole: Administration of intravenous ivuxolimab to patients occurred every 2 weeks at 0.01 to 10 mg/kg.

Study outcomes and limitations: Expanded clones tended on average to be more numerous among CD8+ T cells than CD4+. Relatively little clonal expansion, among the lowest observed, appeared in partial responders at 0.1-3.0 mg/kg. At 0.1 to 3.0 mg/kg and by week 6, CD4+ and CD8+ T cells in the blood had expanded clonally.

To note about this clone: The antigen is not known.

CDR1 is GTSNPN and CDR2 is SVGIG in the germline V gene (reference sequence). Germline trimming cut 2 bases from V and 7 bases from J; bases unmatched to any gene: 7. The CDR3 runs 14 residues. Repertoires were generated with immunoSEQ multiplex PCR, while TCRdb's copy carries only in-frame clones and drops some. This repertoire shows around 97,000 clones, roughly nine tenths found once; its top ten account for over 4.5%. The sequence derives from an adult with an advanced solid tumor such as melanoma, head and neck, liver or kidney cancer. Sequences were derived from CD4+ or CD8+ T cells sorted from blood, sampled in a trial of the OX40 agonist ivuxolimab. The chain recombines TRBV30 with TRBJ2-2; 7 bases align to TRBD2. The CDR3 DNA reads TGTGCCTGGAGTAGGCGGGAGACCGGCGGGGAGCTGTTTTTT. Its translation: CAWSRRETGGELFF. The whole variable domain, remainder taken from reference TRBV30 and TRBJ2-2, is SQTIHQWPATLVQPVGSPLSLECTVEGTSNPNLYWYRQAAGRGLQLLFYSVGIGQISSEVPQNLSASRPQDRQFILSSKKLLLSDSGFYLCAWSRRETGGELFFGEGSRLTVL.